This TCR beta chain emerged from a study of T cells in tuberculosis. V shed 3 bases and J 2 bases; nucleotides not matched to a gene: 4. The V gene's germline CDR1 is LGHNA and CDR2 YSLEER. The CDR3 has 15 amino acids. The assay was immunoSEQ multiplex PCR, and TCRdb's table has in-frame clones only and misses some. Of tens of thousands of clones listed, roughly 95% are singletons. Indicated time point: new active TB diagnosis, blood taken before or within 7 days of starting treatment. This receptor was identified in an adult with tuberculosis. This specimen consisted of PBMCs, obtained at tuberculosis diagnosis. The chain couples TRBV4-3 to TRBJ1-5; 7 bases map to TRBD1. The chain's CDR3 is CASSQEDRRNQPQHF. The CDR3 coding sequence is TGCGCCAGCAGCCAGGAGGACAGGCGCAATCAGCCCCAGCATTTT.